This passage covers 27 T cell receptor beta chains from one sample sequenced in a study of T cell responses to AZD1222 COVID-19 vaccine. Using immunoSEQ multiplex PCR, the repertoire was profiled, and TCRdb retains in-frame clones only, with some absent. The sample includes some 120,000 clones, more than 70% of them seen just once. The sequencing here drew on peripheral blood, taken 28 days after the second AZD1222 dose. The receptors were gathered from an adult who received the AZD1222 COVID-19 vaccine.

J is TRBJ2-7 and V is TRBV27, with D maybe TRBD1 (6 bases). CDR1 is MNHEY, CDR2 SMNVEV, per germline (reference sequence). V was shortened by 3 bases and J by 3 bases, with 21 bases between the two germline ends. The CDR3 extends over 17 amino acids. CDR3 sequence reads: CASSFYSWPGTLYEQYF. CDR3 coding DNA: TGTGCCAGCAGTTTTTATTCTTGGCCCGGGACACTCTACGAGCAGTACTTC.

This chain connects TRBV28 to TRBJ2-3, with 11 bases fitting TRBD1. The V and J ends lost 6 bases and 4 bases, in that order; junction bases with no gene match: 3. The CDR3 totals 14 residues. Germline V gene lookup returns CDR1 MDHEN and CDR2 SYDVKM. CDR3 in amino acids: CASSLGQGADTQYF. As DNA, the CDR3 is TGTGCCAGCAGCCTGGGACAGGGGGCAGATACGCAGTATTTT. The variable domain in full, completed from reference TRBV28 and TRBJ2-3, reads DVKVTQSSRYLVKRTGEKVFLECVQDMDHENMFWYRQDPGLGLRLIYFSYDVKMKEKGDIPEGYSVSREKKERFSLILESASTNQTSMYLCASSLGQGADTQYFGPGTRLTVL.

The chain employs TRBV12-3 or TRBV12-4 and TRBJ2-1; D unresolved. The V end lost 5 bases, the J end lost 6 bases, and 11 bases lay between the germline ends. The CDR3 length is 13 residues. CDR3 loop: CASSPRAANEQFF. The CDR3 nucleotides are TGTGCCAGCAGTCCGAGAGCCGCCAATGAGCAGTTCTTC.

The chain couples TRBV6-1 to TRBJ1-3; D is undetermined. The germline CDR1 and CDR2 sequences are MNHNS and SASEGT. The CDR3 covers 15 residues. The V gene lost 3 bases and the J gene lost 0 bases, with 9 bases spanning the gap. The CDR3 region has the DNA TGTGCCAGCAGTGACACGGGGAACTCTGGAAACACCATATATTTT. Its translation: CASSDTGNSGNTIYF.

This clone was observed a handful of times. This chain's CDR3 is CATSDPTPVAGELFF. CDR3 sequence (DNA): TGTGCCACCAGTGATCCCACACCGGTGGCCGGGGAGCTGTTTTTT. The rearrangement uses TRBV24-1 and TRBJ2-2; D ambiguous. With 3 bases removed from V and 6 bases from J, the gap between germline ends came to 13 bases. Germline-derived CDR1 and CDR2 are KGHDR and SFDVKD. The CDR3 loop spans 15 amino acids.

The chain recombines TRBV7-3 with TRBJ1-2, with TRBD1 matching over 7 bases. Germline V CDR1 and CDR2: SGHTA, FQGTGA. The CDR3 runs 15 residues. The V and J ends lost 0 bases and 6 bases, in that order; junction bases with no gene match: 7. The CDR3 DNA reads TGTGCCAGCAGCTTAACCGGACAGGATTGGGATGGCTACACCTTC. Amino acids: CASSLTGQDWDGYTF. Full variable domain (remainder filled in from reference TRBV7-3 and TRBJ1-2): GAGVSQTPSNKVTEKGKYVELRCDPISGHTALYWYRQSLGQGPEFLIYFQGTGAADDSGLPNDRFFAVRPEGSVSTLKIQRTERGDSAVYLCASSLTGQDWDGYTFGSGTRLTVV.

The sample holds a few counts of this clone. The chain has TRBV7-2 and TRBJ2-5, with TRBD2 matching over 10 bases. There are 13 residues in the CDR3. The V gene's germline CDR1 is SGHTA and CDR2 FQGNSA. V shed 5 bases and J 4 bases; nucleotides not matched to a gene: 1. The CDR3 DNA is TGTGCCAGCAGCCCTAGCGGGGGAGAGACCCAGTACTTC. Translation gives CASSPSGGETQYF.

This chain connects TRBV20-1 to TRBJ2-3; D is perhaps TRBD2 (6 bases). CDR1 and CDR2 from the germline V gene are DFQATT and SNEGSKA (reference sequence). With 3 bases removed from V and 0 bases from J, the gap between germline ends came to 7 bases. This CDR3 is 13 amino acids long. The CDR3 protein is CSASRGSTDTQYF. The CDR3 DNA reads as TGCAGTGCTAGTCGGGGGAGCACAGATACGCAGTATTTT.

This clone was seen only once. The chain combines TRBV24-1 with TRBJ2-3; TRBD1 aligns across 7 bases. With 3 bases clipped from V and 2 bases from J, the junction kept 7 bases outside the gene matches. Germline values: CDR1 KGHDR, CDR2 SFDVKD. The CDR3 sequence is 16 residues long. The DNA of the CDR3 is TGTGCCACCAGTGATCCCTCGACAGGGTTCACAGATACGCAGTATTTT. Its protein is CATSDPSTGFTDTQYF.

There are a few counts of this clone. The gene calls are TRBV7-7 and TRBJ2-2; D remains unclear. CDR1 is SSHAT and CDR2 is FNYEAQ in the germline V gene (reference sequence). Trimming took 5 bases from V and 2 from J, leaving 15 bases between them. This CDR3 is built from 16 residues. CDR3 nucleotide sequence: TGTGCCAGCAGCCCTGATGTCTACAGAAACACCGGGGAGCTGTTTTTT. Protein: CASSPDVYRNTGELFF.

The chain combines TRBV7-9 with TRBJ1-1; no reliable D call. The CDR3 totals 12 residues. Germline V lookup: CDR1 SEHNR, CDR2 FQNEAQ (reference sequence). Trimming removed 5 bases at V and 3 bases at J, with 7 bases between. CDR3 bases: TGTGCCAGCAGCCCCCATTACACTGAAGCTTTCTTT. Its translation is CASSPHYTEAFF.

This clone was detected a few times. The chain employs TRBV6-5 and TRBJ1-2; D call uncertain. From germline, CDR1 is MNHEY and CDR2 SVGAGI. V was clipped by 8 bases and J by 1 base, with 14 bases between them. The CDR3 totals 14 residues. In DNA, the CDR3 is TGTGCCAGCTCAATTCCTCCGGATAACTATGGCTACACCTTC. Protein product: CASSIPPDNYGYTF.

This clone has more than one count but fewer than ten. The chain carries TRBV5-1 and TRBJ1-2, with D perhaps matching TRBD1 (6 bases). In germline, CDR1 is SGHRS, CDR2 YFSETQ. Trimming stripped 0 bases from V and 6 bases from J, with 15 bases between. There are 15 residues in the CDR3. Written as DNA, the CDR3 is TGCGCCAGCAGCTTGGCTACGACGGGGGCCGATGGCTACACCTTC. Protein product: CASSLATTGADGYTF. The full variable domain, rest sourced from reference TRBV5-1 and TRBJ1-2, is KAGVTQTPRYLIKTRGQQVTLSCSPISGHRSVSWYQQTPGQGLQFLFEYFSETQRNKGNFPGRFSGRQFSNSRSEMNVSTLELGDSALYLCASSLATTGADGYTFGSGTRLTVV.

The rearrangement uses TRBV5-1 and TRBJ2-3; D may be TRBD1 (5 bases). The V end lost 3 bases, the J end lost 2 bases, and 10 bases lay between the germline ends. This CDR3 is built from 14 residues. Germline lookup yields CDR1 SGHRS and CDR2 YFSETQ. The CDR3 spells CASSYGQTTDTQYF. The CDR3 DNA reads TGCGCCAGCAGCTACGGACAAACCACAGATACGCAGTATTTT.

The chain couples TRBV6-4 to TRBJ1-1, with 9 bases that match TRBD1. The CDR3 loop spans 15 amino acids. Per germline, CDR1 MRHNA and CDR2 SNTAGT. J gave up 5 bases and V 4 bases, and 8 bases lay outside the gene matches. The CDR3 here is CASSVRTGGLTEAFF. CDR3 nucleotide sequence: TGTGCCAGCAGTGTCCGCACAGGGGGCTTGACTGAAGCTTTCTTT.

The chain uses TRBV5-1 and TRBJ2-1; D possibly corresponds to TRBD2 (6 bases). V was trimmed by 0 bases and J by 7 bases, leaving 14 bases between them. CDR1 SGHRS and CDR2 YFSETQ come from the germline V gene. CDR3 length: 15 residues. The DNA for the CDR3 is TGCGCCAGCAGCTTGGCCGGGGTGGAGGGAAATGAGCAGTTCTTC. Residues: CASSLAGVEGNEQFF.

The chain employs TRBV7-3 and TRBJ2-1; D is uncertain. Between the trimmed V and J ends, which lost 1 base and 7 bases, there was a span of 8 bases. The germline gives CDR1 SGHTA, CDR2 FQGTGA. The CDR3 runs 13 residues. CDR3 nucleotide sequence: TGTGCCAGCAGCTTAATCCCTCCAAATGAGCAGTTCTTC. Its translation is CASSLIPPNEQFF.

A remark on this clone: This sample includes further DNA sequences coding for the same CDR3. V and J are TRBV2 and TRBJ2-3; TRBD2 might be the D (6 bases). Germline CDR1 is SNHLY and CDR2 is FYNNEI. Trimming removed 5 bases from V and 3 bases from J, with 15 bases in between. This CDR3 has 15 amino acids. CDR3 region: CASSSRAGGTDTQYF. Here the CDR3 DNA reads TGTGCCAGCAGTTCCCGGGCCGGAGGGACAGATACGCAGTATTTT.

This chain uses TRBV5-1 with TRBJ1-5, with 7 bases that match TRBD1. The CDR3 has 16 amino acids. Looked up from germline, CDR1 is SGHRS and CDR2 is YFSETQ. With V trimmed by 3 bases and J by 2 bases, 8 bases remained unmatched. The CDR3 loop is CASSSGDSRGNQPQHF. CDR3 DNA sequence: TGCGCCAGCAGCTCGGGGGACAGTCGGGGCAATCAGCCCCAGCATTTT. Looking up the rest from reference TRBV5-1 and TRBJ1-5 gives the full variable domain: KAGVTQTPRYLIKTRGQQVTLSCSPISGHRSVSWYQQTPGQGLQFLFEYFSETQRNKGNFPGRFSGRQFSNSRSEMNVSTLELGDSALYLCASSSGDSRGNQPQHFGDGTRLSIL.

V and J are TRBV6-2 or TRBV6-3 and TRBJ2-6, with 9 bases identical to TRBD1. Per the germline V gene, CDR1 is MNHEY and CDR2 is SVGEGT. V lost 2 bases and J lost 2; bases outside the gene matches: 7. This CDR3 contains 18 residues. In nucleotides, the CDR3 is TGTGCCAGCAGTTACAAGGGACAGGGAGGTGCTGGGGCCAACGTCCTGACTTTC. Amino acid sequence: CASSYKGQGGAGANVLTF.

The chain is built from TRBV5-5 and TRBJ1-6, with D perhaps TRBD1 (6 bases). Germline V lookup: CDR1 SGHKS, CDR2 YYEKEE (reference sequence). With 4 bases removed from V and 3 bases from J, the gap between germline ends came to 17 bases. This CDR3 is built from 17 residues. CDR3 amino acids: CASSLYRASGYNSPLHF. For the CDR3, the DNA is TGTGCCAGCAGCCTGTACAGGGCGTCGGGCTATAATTCACCCCTCCACTTT. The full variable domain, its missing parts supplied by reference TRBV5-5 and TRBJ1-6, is DAGVTQSPTHLIKTRGQQVTLRCSPISGHKSVSWYQQVLGQGPQFIFQYYEKEERGRGNFPDRFSARQFPNYSSELNVNALLLGDSALYLCASSLYRASGYNSPLHFGNGTRLTVT.

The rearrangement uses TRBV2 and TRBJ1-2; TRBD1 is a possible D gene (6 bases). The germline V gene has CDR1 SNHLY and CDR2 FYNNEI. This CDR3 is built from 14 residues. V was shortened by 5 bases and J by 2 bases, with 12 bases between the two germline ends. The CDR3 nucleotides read TGTGCCAGCAGTTACAGGGTTGAGAACTATGGCTACACCTTC. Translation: CASSYRVENYGYTF.

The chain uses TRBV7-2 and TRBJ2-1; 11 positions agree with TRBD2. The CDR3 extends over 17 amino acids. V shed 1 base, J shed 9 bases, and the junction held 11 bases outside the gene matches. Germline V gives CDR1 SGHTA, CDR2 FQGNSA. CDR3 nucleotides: TGTGCCAGCAGCTTAGTGGTTGGGCTAGCGGGGGGCGGTGAGCAGTTCTTC. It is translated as CASSLVVGLAGGGEQFF.

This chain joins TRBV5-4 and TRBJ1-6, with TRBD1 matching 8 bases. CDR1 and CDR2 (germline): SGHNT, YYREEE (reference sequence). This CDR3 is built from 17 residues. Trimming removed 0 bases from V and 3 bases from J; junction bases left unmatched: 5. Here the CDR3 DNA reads TGTGCCAGCAGCTTGGACAGGGGGATCTACTATAATTCACCCCTCCACTTT. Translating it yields CASSLDRGIYYNSPLHF.

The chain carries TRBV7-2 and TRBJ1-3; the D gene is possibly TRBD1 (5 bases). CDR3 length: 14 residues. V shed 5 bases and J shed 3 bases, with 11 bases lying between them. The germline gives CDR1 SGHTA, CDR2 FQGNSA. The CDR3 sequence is CASSQTVSGNTIYF. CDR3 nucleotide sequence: TGTGCCAGCAGCCAGACAGTTAGTGGAAACACCATATATTTT.

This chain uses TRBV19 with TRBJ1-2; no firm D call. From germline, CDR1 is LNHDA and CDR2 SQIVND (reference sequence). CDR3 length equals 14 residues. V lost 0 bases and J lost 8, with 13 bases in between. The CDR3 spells CASSIDRWFDGYTF. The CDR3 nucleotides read TGTGCCAGTAGTATAGATCGGTGGTTCGACGGCTACACCTTC.

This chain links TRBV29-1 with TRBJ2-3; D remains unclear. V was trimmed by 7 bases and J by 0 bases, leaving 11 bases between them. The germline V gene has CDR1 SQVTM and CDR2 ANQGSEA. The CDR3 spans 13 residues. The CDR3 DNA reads TGCAGCGGTTCCGCCAAGAGCACAGATACGCAGTATTTT. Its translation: CSGSAKSTDTQYF.